This paragraph covers one T cell receptor beta chain sequence. The sample comes from a study of cytomegalovirus exposure and HLA in healthy donors. Sequencing used immunoSEQ multiplex PCR; TCRdb keeps in-frame clones, though not all of them. The sample consists of roughly 150,000 clones, 90% to 95% of them appearing once. The specimen was PBMCs. The TCR originated in a man aged 18 to 29 in good health and CMV-seronegative.

The CDR3 DNA is TGTGCCAGCTCACCAGGGGGGAGGGACACTGAAGCTTTCTTT. This translates into CASSPGGRDTEAFF. This chain links TRBV18 with TRBJ1-1; tentative D call: TRBD1 (5 bases). The V end was cut by 2 bases, the J end by 3 bases, with 10 bases between. Germline CDR1 reads KGHSH; CDR2 reads LQKENI. This CDR3 contains 14 residues.